The sequence of this TCR beta chain was determined in a study of blood T cell repertoires in COVID-19. On the study more broadly: Acute-phase and convalescent COVID-19 samples originated in the United States, Italy and Spain. T cells, B-cell-depleted T cells, or PBMCs supplied cDNA or gDNA.

How the authors handled the data: Amplification with reference gene primers provided the estimates of nucleated cell counts. Assay used: immunoSEQ multiplex PCR; TCRdb lists only in-frame clones, some missing. That table is the source of V, J and clone size, and D and trimming were worked out from the DNA. The sample has 72,000 or so clones; around 80% are singletons. Trimming shortened V by 7 bases and J by 4 bases, and 19 bases separated the two germline ends. This CDR3 is built from 15 residues. Germline V gene lookup returns CDR1 LNHDA and CDR2 SQIVND (reference sequence). The clonotype comes from a man between 65 and 85 years old who had recovered from COVID-19. The sample comprised peripheral blood. The rearrangement uses TRBV19 and TRBJ1-2; perhaps TRBD1 as D (6 bases). CDR3 amino acids: CASNPTGTPSYGYTF. Here the CDR3 DNA reads TGTGCCAGTAACCCCACAGGGACCCCTTCCTATGGCTACACCTTC.